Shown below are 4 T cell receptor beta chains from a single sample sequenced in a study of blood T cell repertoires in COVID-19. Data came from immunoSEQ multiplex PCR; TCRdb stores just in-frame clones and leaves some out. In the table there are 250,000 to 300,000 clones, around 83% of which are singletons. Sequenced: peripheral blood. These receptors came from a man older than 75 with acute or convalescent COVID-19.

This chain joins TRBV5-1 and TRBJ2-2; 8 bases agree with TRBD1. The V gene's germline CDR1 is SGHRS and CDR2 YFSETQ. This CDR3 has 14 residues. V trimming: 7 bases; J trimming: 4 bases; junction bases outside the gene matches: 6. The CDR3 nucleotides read TGCGCCAGCTCGACAGGGGCCGGCACCGGGGAGCTGTTTTTT. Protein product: CASSTGAGTGELFF. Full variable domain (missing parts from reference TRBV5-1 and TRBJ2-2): KAGVTQTPRYLIKTRGQQVTLSCSPISGHRSVSWYQQTPGQGLQFLFEYFSETQRNKGNFPGRFSGRQFSNSRSEMNVSTLELGDSALYLCASSTGAGTGELFFGEGSRLTVL.

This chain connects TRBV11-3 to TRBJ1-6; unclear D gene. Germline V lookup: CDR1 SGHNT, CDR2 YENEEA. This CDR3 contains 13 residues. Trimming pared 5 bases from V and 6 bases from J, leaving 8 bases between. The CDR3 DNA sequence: TGTGCCAGCAGCGTTAACAGTAATTCACCCCTCCACTTT. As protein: CASSVNSNSPLHF.

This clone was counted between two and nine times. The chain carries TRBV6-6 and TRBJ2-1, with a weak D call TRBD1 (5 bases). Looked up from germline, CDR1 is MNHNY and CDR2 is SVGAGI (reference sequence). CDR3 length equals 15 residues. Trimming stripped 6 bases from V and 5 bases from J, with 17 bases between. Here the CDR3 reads CASSDTHKGDNEQFF. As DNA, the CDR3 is TGTGCCAGCAGCGATACCCACAAAGGGGACAATGAGCAGTTCTTC.

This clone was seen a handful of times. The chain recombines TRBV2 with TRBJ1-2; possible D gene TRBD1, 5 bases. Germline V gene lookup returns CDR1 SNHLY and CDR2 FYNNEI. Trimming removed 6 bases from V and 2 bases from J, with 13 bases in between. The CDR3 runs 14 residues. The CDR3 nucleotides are TGTGCCAGCAGAGCCCGGACAACCAACTATGGCTACACCTTC. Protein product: CASRARTTNYGYTF.